The rows below give T cell receptor beta chains drawn from one sample of a study of identical twins. TCRdb re-called the 5' RACE reads through MiXCR, storing one row per CDR3 protein. The sample shows roughly 470,000 distinct CDR3 sequences, around 15% of them seen only once. The same specimen was also included in a second study, on yellow fever vaccine responses in identical twins.

Sequenced material: CD4+ T cells sorted from blood. The source of these receptors is a woman aged 18-30 years in good health. Both conserved end residues are part of each CDR3. The order of the fields is D gene, V gene, CDR3 length, J gene, clone size, CDR3 DNA, CDR3 protein. D genes are given only for firm matches. Only part of the rows carry a size: once, few, many, or a class if the clone is expanded.

d_gene: TRBD1
v_gene: TRBV12-3/TRBV12-4
len: 14
j_gene: TRBJ2-7
abundance: .
CDR3nt: TGTGCCAGCACCACGACAGGGGGCCCCTACGAGCAGTACTTC
CDR3aa: CASTTTGGPYEQYF

d_gene: TRBD1
v_gene: TRBV6-1
len: 15
j_gene: TRBJ2-7
abundance: .
CDR3nt: TGTGCCAGCAGTCCCCGGGACAGGGGATTTTACGAGCAGTACTTC
CDR3aa: CASSPRDRGFYEQYF

d_gene: TRBD1
v_gene: TRBV12-3/TRBV12-4
len: 14
j_gene: TRBJ2-1
abundance: .
CDR3nt: TGTGCCAGCACTAACGGACAGGTTTACAATGAGCAGTTCTTC
CDR3aa: CASTNGQVYNEQFF

d_gene: TRBD1
v_gene: TRBV10-3
len: 13
j_gene: TRBJ2-5
abundance: few
CDR3nt: TGTGCCACTCGGGGACAGACCCAAGAGACCCAGTACTTC
CDR3aa: CATRGQTQETQYF

d_gene: .
v_gene: TRBV6-2/TRBV6-3
len: 14
j_gene: TRBJ1-5
abundance: few
CDR3nt: TGTGCCAGCAGTTATGTGGCCGGCAATCAGCCCCAGCATTTT
CDR3aa: CASSYVAGNQPQHF

d_gene: TRBD1
v_gene: TRBV28
len: 14
j_gene: TRBJ2-7
abundance: .
CDR3nt: TGTGCCAGCGGGGTAGGGGGCGCCGTCGTCGAGCAGTACTTC
CDR3aa: CASGVGGAVVEQYF

d_gene: .
v_gene: TRBV12-3/TRBV12-4
len: 13
j_gene: TRBJ1-5
abundance: .
CDR3nt: TGTGCCATCGCGAAGGATAGCAATCAGCCCCAGCATTTT
CDR3aa: CAIAKDSNQPQHF

d_gene: TRBD1
v_gene: TRBV9
len: 14
j_gene: TRBJ1-1
abundance: many
CDR3nt: TGTGCCAGCAGCGTCGGGGTTCAGACAGGGGAGGCTTTCTTT
CDR3aa: CASSVGVQTGEAFF

d_gene: TRBD2
v_gene: TRBV6-1
len: 15
j_gene: TRBJ2-3
abundance: few
CDR3nt: TGTGCCAGCAGGTCAACTAGCGGGGGCTCAGATACGCAGTATTTT
CDR3aa: CASRSTSGGSDTQYF

d_gene: TRBD1
v_gene: TRBV24-1
len: 17
j_gene: TRBJ2-2
abundance: few
CDR3nt: TGTGCCACCAGTGAACCTAGGACAGGGTCCCACACCGGGGAGCTGTTTTTT
CDR3aa: CATSEPRTGSHTGELFF

d_gene: .
v_gene: TRBV3-1
len: 15
j_gene: TRBJ2-1
abundance: many
CDR3nt: TGTGCCAGCAGCCAATCTCACAGGATCTACAATGAGCAGTTCTTC
CDR3aa: CASSQSHRIYNEQFF

d_gene: TRBD2
v_gene: TRBV10-3
len: 15
j_gene: TRBJ2-1
abundance: few
CDR3nt: TGTGCCATCAGGAACAGGACTAGCGGGAACAATGAGCAGTTCTTC
CDR3aa: CAIRNRTSGNNEQFF

d_gene: TRBD2
v_gene: TRBV18
len: 15
j_gene: TRBJ2-1
abundance: .
CDR3nt: TGTGCCAGCTCACCGGGACTAGCAGCAAACAATGAGCAGTTCTTC
CDR3aa: CASSPGLAANNEQFF

d_gene: .
v_gene: TRBV10-3
len: 17
j_gene: TRBJ2-5
abundance: .
CDR3nt: TGTGCCATCAGTGCATTACTCCCCACGACACCTCAAGAGACCCAGTACTTC
CDR3aa: CAISALLPTTPQETQYF

d_gene: .
v_gene: TRBV5-1
len: 15
j_gene: TRBJ1-1
abundance: .
CDR3nt: TGCGCCAGCAGCATACAGGGAAGCGGAACCACTGAAGCTTTCTTT
CDR3aa: CASSIQGSGTTEAFF

d_gene: TRBD2
v_gene: TRBV9
len: 14
j_gene: TRBJ2-2
abundance: .
CDR3nt: TGTGCCAGCAGCGTGCCCGGGGGGACCGGGGAGCTGTTTTTT
CDR3aa: CASSVPGGTGELFF

d_gene: .
v_gene: TRBV6-5
len: 14
j_gene: TRBJ2-3
abundance: .
CDR3nt: TGTGCCAGCAGTTACTCCCAGAGCACAGATACGCAGTATTTT
CDR3aa: CASSYSQSTDTQYF

d_gene: .
v_gene: TRBV29-1
len: 11
j_gene: TRBJ2-3
abundance: few
CDR3nt: TGCAGCGCACAGGACACAGATACGCAGTATTTT
CDR3aa: CSAQDTDTQYF

d_gene: .
v_gene: TRBV6-2/TRBV6-3
len: 14
j_gene: TRBJ2-5
abundance: .
CDR3nt: TGTGCCAGCAGTTACGGGTTTCAGGGAGAGACCCAGTACTTC
CDR3aa: CASSYGFQGETQYF

d_gene: .
v_gene: TRBV30
len: 14
j_gene: TRBJ1-6
abundance: few
CDR3nt: TGTGCCTGGAGTGTACAGGGTACGGACTCACCCCTCCACTTT
CDR3aa: CAWSVQGTDSPLHF

d_gene: .
v_gene: TRBV29-1
len: 12
j_gene: TRBJ2-5
abundance: many
CDR3nt: TGCAGCGTTGGTGGAGGCGGAGAGACCCAGTACTTC
CDR3aa: CSVGGGGETQYF

d_gene: TRBD1
v_gene: TRBV23-1
len: 16
j_gene: TRBJ2-1
abundance: .
CDR3nt: TGCGCCAGCAGTCAATCTTACTCCGGGACAGACGGTGAGCAGTTCTTC
CDR3aa: CASSQSYSGTDGEQFF

d_gene: TRBD2
v_gene: TRBV5-1
len: 14
j_gene: TRBJ2-1
abundance: few
CDR3nt: TGCGCCAGCAGCTTGCGGGGGGGCCCCAATGAGCAGTTCTTC
CDR3aa: CASSLRGGPNEQFF

d_gene: TRBD1
v_gene: TRBV28
len: 15
j_gene: TRBJ2-5
abundance: .
CDR3nt: TGTGCCAGCAGTCTCAACGGACAGGGACAAGAGACCCAGTACTTC
CDR3aa: CASSLNGQGQETQYF

d_gene: .
v_gene: TRBV12-5
len: 16
j_gene: TRBJ2-1
abundance: .
CDR3nt: TGTGCTAGTGGTCCAGGGGTTTTAAGCTCCTACAATGAGCAGTTCTTC
CDR3aa: CASGPGVLSSYNEQFF

d_gene: TRBD1
v_gene: TRBV30
len: 13
j_gene: TRBJ1-2
abundance: .
CDR3nt: TGTGCCTGGAGTTTCACAGGGGGAGGGGGCTACACCTTC
CDR3aa: CAWSFTGGGGYTF